A selection of T cell receptor beta chains follows, all from one sample in a study of cytomegalovirus exposure and HLA in healthy donors. Repertoires were generated with immunoSEQ multiplex PCR, while TCRdb's copy carries only in-frame clones and drops some. Reported are approximately 80,000 clones; the ten largest clones contain 1.1%. Sequenced: PBMCs. The source of these receptors is a woman aged 25 to 39 in good health and CMV-seronegative. The CDR3 runs from the conserved cysteine through the conserved F or W. Each record gives: V gene, J gene, D gene, CDR3 protein, CDR3 DNA. The D gene is left open where the match is weak.

V gene: TRBV6-6; J gene: TRBJ2-1; D gene: TRBD2; CDR3 protein: CASSGGGKQFF; CDR3 DNA: TGTGCCAGCAGTGGCGGGGGGAAGCAGTTCTTC
V gene: TRBV5-4; J gene: TRBJ2-7; D gene: -; CDR3 protein: CASSTGLGGTYEQYF; CDR3 DNA: TGTGCCAGCAGTACTGGCTTAGGGGGAACCTACGAGCAGTACTTC
V gene: TRBV18; J gene: TRBJ2-5; D gene: -; CDR3 protein: CASSRTSFETQYF; CDR3 DNA: TGTGCCAGCTCCCGCACTAGTTTCGAGACCCAGTACTTC
V gene: TRBV4-1; J gene: TRBJ2-1; D gene: TRBD2; CDR3 protein: CASSPWPAGGSNNEQFF; CDR3 DNA: TGCGCCAGCAGCCCTTGGCCAGCGGGGGGGTCGAACAATGAGCAGTTCTTC
V gene: TRBV29-1; J gene: TRBJ1-2; D gene: -; CDR3 protein: CSHRIPDGAANYGYTF; CDR3 DNA: TGCAGCCACAGGATTCCAGACGGAGCAGCTAACTATGGCTACACCTTC
V gene: TRBV5-5; J gene: TRBJ1-1; D gene: -; CDR3 protein: CASSADMNTEAFF; CDR3 DNA: TGTGCCAGCAGCGCGGATATGAACACTGAAGCTTTCTTT
V gene: TRBV5-4; J gene: TRBJ1-4; D gene: TRBD1; CDR3 protein: CASRGRRGQFDEKLFF; CDR3 DNA: TGTGCCAGCAGAGGTAGAAGGGGGCAGTTTGATGAAAAACTGTTTTTT
V gene: TRBV18; J gene: TRBJ2-7; D gene: -; CDR3 protein: CASSVAEDSYEQYF; CDR3 DNA: TGTGCCAGCTCAGTAGCGGAAGATTCCTACGAGCAGTACTTC
V gene: TRBV6-1; J gene: TRBJ1-2; D gene: TRBD1; CDR3 protein: CASSLSRGLGYGYTF; CDR3 DNA: TGTGCCAGCAGCTTGAGCAGGGGGCTGGGCTATGGCTACACCTTC
V gene: TRBV6-5; J gene: TRBJ2-3; D gene: -; CDR3 protein: CASSYDPGSTDTQYF; CDR3 DNA: TGTGCCAGCAGTTACGACCCCGGGAGCACAGATACGCAGTATTTT
V gene: TRBV7-2; J gene: TRBJ2-3; D gene: TRBD1; CDR3 protein: CASSSGQDTDTQYF; CDR3 DNA: TGTGCCAGCAGCTCGGGACAGGACACAGATACGCAGTATTTT
V gene: TRBV4-2; J gene: TRBJ1-1; D gene: -; CDR3 protein: CASSQDRIGRENTEAFF; CDR3 DNA: TGTGCCAGCAGCCAAGATCGGATCGGCAGGGAGAACACTGAAGCTTTCTTT
V gene: TRBV5-8; J gene: TRBJ1-2; D gene: -; CDR3 protein: CASSFGVNYGYTF; CDR3 DNA: TGTGCCAGCAGCTTCGGGGTTAACTATGGCTACACCTTC
V gene: TRBV30; J gene: TRBJ2-5; D gene: TRBD2; CDR3 protein: CAWSVLAGGTQYF; CDR3 DNA: TGTGCCTGGAGTGTACTGGCGGGGGGGACCCAGTACTTC
V gene: TRBV6-5; J gene: TRBJ2-1; D gene: -; CDR3 protein: CASSEGPYNEQFF; CDR3 DNA: TGTGCCAGCAGTGAGGGTCCTTACAATGAGCAGTTCTTC
V gene: TRBV29-1; J gene: TRBJ1-2; D gene: TRBD1; CDR3 protein: CSVDPPLIRDRTNYGYTF; CDR3 DNA: TGCAGCGTTGACCCTCCTTTAATCCGGGACAGGACTAACTATGGCTACACCTTC
V gene: TRBV2; J gene: TRBJ2-1; D gene: -; CDR3 protein: CASNLAGREQFF; CDR3 DNA: TGTGCCAGCAACCTCGCGGGGCGTGAGCAGTTCTTC
V gene: TRBV5-1; J gene: TRBJ2-5; D gene: TRBD2; CDR3 protein: CASSFKAGYQETQYF; CDR3 DNA: TGCGCCAGCAGCTTTAAAGCGGGGTACCAAGAGACCCAGTACTTC
V gene: TRBV4-2; J gene: TRBJ2-5; D gene: TRBD2; CDR3 protein: CASSPRTSGKGMETQYF; CDR3 DNA: TGTGCCAGCAGCCCCAGGACTAGCGGGAAAGGTATGGAGACCCAGTACTTC
V gene: TRBV7-2; J gene: TRBJ2-3; D gene: TRBD2; CDR3 protein: CASSRIAGITDTQYF; CDR3 DNA: TGTGCCAGCAGCCGTATAGCGGGGATCACAGATACGCAGTATTTT
V gene: TRBV19; J gene: TRBJ1-2; D gene: TRBD1; CDR3 protein: CASSPGQGPNYGYTF; CDR3 DNA: TGTGCCAGTTCCCCGGGACAGGGGCCAAACTATGGCTACACCTTC